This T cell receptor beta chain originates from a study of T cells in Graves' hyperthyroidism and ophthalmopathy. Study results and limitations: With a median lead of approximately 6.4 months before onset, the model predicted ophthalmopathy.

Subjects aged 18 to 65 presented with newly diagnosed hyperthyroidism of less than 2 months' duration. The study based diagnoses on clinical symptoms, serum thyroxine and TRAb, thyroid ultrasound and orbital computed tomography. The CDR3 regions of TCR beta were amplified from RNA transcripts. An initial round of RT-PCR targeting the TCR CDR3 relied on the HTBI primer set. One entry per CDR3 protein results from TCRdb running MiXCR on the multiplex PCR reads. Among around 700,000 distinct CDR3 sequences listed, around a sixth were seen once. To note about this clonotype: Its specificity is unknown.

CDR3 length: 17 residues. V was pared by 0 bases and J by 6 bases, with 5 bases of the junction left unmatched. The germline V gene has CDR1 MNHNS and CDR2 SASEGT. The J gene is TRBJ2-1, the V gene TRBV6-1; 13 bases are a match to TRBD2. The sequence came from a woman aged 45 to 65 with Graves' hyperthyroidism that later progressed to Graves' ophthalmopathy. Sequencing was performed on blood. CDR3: CASSEAVTSGGANEQFF. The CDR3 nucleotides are TGTGCCAGCAGTGAAGCAGTAACTAGCGGGGGGGCCAATGAGCAGTTCTTC.